This entry describes one TCR beta chain. This CDR3 comprises 13 residues. Germline CDR1 reads KGHSH; CDR2 reads LQKENI. V lost 8 bases and J lost 4; bases outside the gene matches: 6. The data belong to a study of CD8 T cells in Susac syndrome. With random hexamers, 0.5 to 1 ug RNA was reverse transcribed. TCRdb analysed the immunoSEQ multiplex PCR reads with MiXCR anew, one entry per CDR3 protein. Seen here are over 150,000 distinct CDR3 sequences, roughly 92% observed once, and the top ten hold around 0.09%. Sequencing was done on a sample of CD4+ T cells from PBMCs. The source of this sequence is a human donor with multiple sclerosis. This rearrangement joins TRBV18 to TRBJ1-1; 8 nucleotides align to TRBD1. CDR3 nucleotide sequence: TGTGCCAGCGAGCCAGGGGGCTTCACTGAAGCTTTCTTT. The encoded protein is CASEPGGFTEAFF.